The 19 T cell receptor beta chains below were found in one sample sequenced in a study of blood T cell repertoires in COVID-19 (TCRdb year 2020). Receptor libraries were prepared by the immunoSEQ multiplex PCR assay. This is the immuneACCESS table as TCRdb keeps it, with only in-frame sequences that have V and J called. A part of the clones is gone; compared with another copy, unresolved V genes explain less than half, and the rest is unexplained. This sample gives some 180,000 clones in total; approximately 79% of them show up just once. The ten largest account for around 5.2% of the sample. The sequenced sample consisted of PBMCs or T cells enriched from blood (not recorded which). The receptors derive from a woman aged 60-75 years with acute COVID-19.

J is TRBJ2-1 and V is TRBV6-1; TRBD2 agrees at 16 bases. The CDR3 is 21 amino acids. Germline-derived CDR1 and CDR2 are MNHNS and SASEGT. The V segment lost 2 bases and the J segment 8 bases; nucleotides outside the gene matches: 18. The CDR3 bases are TGTGCCAGCAGTGAATTCCCGCCGGGACTAGCGGGAGGGCCGGAGAGGGATGAGCAGTTCTTC. It codes for CASSEFPPGLAGGPERDEQFF.

The gene calls are TRBV2 and TRBJ2-7, with 11 bases lining up with TRBD2. CDR3 length equals 15 residues. Germline V gene sequence: CDR1 SNHLY, CDR2 FYNNEI. Unmatched junction bases numbered 10, after V lost 6 bases and J lost 6 bases. CDR3 loop: CASRRLAGRVGEQYV. The CDR3 DNA follows: TGTGCCAGCAGACGACTAGCGGGGAGAGTGGGCGAGCAGTACGTC.

The sample holds a few counts of this clone. The V gene is TRBV9, the J gene TRBJ2-1; 7 bases align to TRBD1. The CDR3 is made up of 16 amino acids. V was pared by 3 bases and J by 4 bases, with 10 bases of the junction left unmatched. Germline V gene sequence: CDR1 SGDLS, CDR2 YYNGEE. The CDR3: CASSAPDRRVYNEQFF. The CDR3 DNA sequence: TGTGCCAGCAGCGCTCCGGACAGGAGAGTTTACAATGAGCAGTTCTTC.

J is TRBJ1-1 and V is TRBV3-1 (or the pseudogene TRBV3-2), with D hard to call. Germline V gene sequence: CDR1 LGHDT, CDR2 YNNKEL (reference sequence). V lost 1 base, J lost 9 bases, and 18 bases lay in between. This CDR3 has 15 amino acids. The DNA for the CDR3 is TGTGCCAGCAGCCAAGGGGAGGGTCTAAAGGGAAAAGCTTTCTTT. Translating it yields CASSQGEGLKGKAFF.

The V call is TRBV29-1, the J call TRBJ2-7, with a possible D match to TRBD1 (6 bases). CDR1 and CDR2 from the germline V gene are SQVTM and ANQGSEA. The length of the CDR3 is 13 residues. Trimming left V 5 bases short and J 2 bases short, with 13 bases between. CDR3 in amino acids: CSVLRDTTYEQYF. The CDR3 DNA reads as TGCAGCGTTCTAAGGGACACCACCTACGAGCAGTACTTC.

This clone was counted a few times. The chain joins TRBV24-1 to TRBJ1-2; D gene uncertain. The CDR3 sequence is 15 residues long. Germline loops: CDR1 KGHDR, CDR2 SFDVKD. With 4 bases removed from V and 8 bases from J, the gap between germline ends came to 19 bases. CDR3 protein: CATSDRGSPQYGYTF. The CDR3 nucleotides are TGTGCCACCAGTGACAGAGGGTCCCCTCAGTACGGCTACACCTTC.

The V and J genes are TRBV6-1 and TRBJ2-3; possibly TRBD1 for D (7 bases). V lost 2 bases and J lost 8, with 20 bases in between. The germline V gene encodes CDR1 MNHNS and CDR2 SASEGT. CDR3 length: 16 amino acids. This chain's CDR3 is CASSEQGWRGPGTQYF. In DNA, the CDR3 is TGTGCCAGCAGTGAACAGGGGTGGAGGGGGCCGGGTACGCAGTATTTT.

The gene calls are TRBV4-3 and TRBJ1-2; 8 bases match TRBD1. This CDR3 is built from 15 residues. Trimming at V came to 4 bases and at J to 3 bases, leaving 7 bases not matched to a gene. The germline gives CDR1 LGHNA, CDR2 YSLEER. The CDR3 protein is CASSLGAGQDYGYTF. The CDR3, as DNA: TGCGCCAGCAGCCTAGGAGCGGGACAGGACTATGGCTACACCTTC.

Remarks on this clone: Other DNA sequences in this sample translate to the same CDR3. This chain uses TRBV18 with TRBJ1-5; D is uncertain. The CDR3 spans 15 residues. Trimming took off 2 bases at V and 0 bases at J, with 8 bases between the two ends. Per germline, CDR1 KGHSH and CDR2 LQKENI. CDR3 DNA: TGTGCCAGCTCACCATCGGGATATAGCAATCAGCCCCAGCATTTT. Its translation: CASSPSGYSNQPQHF.

The gene calls are TRBV28 and TRBJ1-5; D possibly corresponds to TRBD1 (6 bases). Trimming cost V 3 bases and J 5 bases, with 11 bases left between them. The germline V gene has CDR1 MDHEN and CDR2 SYDVKM. There are 14 residues in the CDR3. The CDR3 region is CASSLGAGDQPQHF. The CDR3 region has the DNA TGTGCCAGCAGTTTGGGGGCCGGGGATCAGCCCCAGCATTTT. The full variable domain, completed using reference TRBV28 and TRBJ1-5, is DVKVTQSSRYLVKRTGEKVFLECVQDMDHENMFWYRQDPGLGLRLIYFSYDVKMKEKGDIPEGYSVSREKKERFSLILESASTNQTSMYLCASSLGAGDQPQHFGDGTRLSIL.

This sequence joins TRBV6-2 or TRBV6-3 and TRBJ2-1; TRBD1 is a possible D gene (6 bases). Trimming stripped 6 bases from V and 8 bases from J, with 17 bases between. The CDR3 covers 14 residues. Looked up from germline, CDR1 is MNHEY and CDR2 is SVGEGT. The CDR3 region is CASSDHTGRDEQFF. DNA for the CDR3: TGTGCCAGCAGCGATCACACAGGGCGGGATGAGCAGTTCTTC.

The chain uses TRBV6-5 and TRBJ2-7, with 7 positions matching TRBD2. V lost 6 bases to trimming and J lost 7 bases; unmatched junction nucleotides: 12. The CDR3 extends over 14 amino acids. CDR1 is MNHEY and CDR2 is SVGAGI in the germline V gene. The CDR3 DNA sequence: TGTGCCAGCAGCGGGACTAACTATCGGTGGGAGCAGTACTTC. This sequence encodes CASSGTNYRWEQYF.

The rearrangement links TRBV6-5 to TRBJ1-4; TRBD1 matches at 9 bases. J lost 4 bases, V lost 7 bases, and 4 bases had no gene match. The CDR3 sequence is 14 residues long. Germline values: CDR1 MNHEY, CDR2 SVGAGI. CDR3 sequence reads: CASTLDRGNEKLFF. CDR3 DNA: TGTGCCAGCACCCTGGACAGGGGTAATGAAAAACTGTTTTTT.

V usage is TRBV23-1 and J usage is TRBJ2-7; 9 bases line up with TRBD1. TRBV23-1 is sorted into the ORF group, with uncertain function. V gave up 3 bases and J gave up 6 bases; unmatched junction bases: 9. CDR3 length equals 15 residues. CDR3 protein: CASSHYSRDRAEQYV. CDR3 in DNA: TGCGCCAGCAGTCATTACTCTCGGGACAGGGCCGAGCAGTACGTC.

This rearrangement joins TRBV10-3 to TRBJ2-1; a weak D match, TRBD1 (7 bases). Trimming removed 7 bases from V and 8 bases from J, with 15 bases in between. The length of the CDR3 is 13 residues. The germline CDR1 and CDR2 sequences are ENHRY and SYGVKD. In DNA, the CDR3 is TGTGCCATCAAACTCGGAGGGGGCCATGAGCAGTTCTTC. It encodes CAIKLGGGHEQFF.

This clone showed up just once. The chain is built from TRBV4-3 and TRBJ1-6, with 11 bases matching TRBD1. The J segment lost 10 bases and the V segment lost 0 bases, leaving 8 bases of the junction unmatched. The CDR3 totals 17 residues. The germline CDR1 and CDR2 sequences are LGHNA and YSLEER. This CDR3 is CASSQDLLGQGGSPLHF. The CDR3 DNA sequence: TGCGCCAGCAGCCAAGATTTATTGGGACAGGGGGGATCACCCCTCCACTTT.

V usage is TRBV28 and J usage is TRBJ1-1; D is ambiguous. The V end lost 2 bases, the J end lost 7 bases, and 5 bases lay between the germline ends. CDR3 length: 11 residues. The germline V gene encodes CDR1 MDHEN and CDR2 SYDVKM. The CDR3 nucleotides are TGTGCCAGCAGTTTACGGGATGAAGCTTTCTTT. The encoded protein is CASSLRDEAFF.

The chain uses TRBV7-2 and TRBJ1-6; TRBD1 aligns across 8 bases. The CDR3 covers 15 residues. Germline assignment: CDR1 SGHTA and CDR2 FQGNSA. V gave up 5 bases and J gave up 9 bases; unmatched junction bases: 9. CDR3 in DNA: TGTGCCAGCAGCGCCAGACAGGGGACAGGTTCACCCCTCCACTTT. Translated, it gives CASSARQGTGSPLHF.

The chain combines TRBV25-1 with TRBJ2-2; D ambiguous. The germline V gene has CDR1 MGHDK and CDR2 SYGVNS. Trimming stripped 2 bases from V and 4 bases from J, with 5 bases between. The CDR3 totals 13 residues. The CDR3 loop is CASSERSTGELFF. The CDR3 bases are TGTGCCAGCAGTGAACGGTCCACCGGGGAGCTGTTTTTT.